This T cell receptor (beta chain) was documented in a study of CD8+ T cells in alopecia areata. In germline, CDR1 is GTSNPN, CDR2 SVGIG (reference sequence). This CDR3 has 13 amino acids. Trimming cost V 4 bases and J 2 bases, with 11 bases left between them. The sample's treatment: oral pan-JAK inhibitor, 5-10 mg twice daily. After isolation, RNA underwent reverse transcription to generate cDNA as the sequencing template. The assay was immunoSEQ multiplex PCR, and TCRdb's table has in-frame clones only and misses some. The sample includes 110,000 to 150,000 clones, roughly 50% of them seen just once.

The material sequenced was CD8+ T cells sorted from blood, taken at week 4, from a patient treated with tofacitinib. This chain links TRBV30 with TRBJ1-1; D is unclear. This TCR derives from a human donor with alopecia areata. CDR3 nucleotide sequence: TGTGCCTGGAACTTAGACGTTAACACTGAAGCTTTCTTT. This codes for CAWNLDVNTEAFF.